This T cell receptor beta chain derives from a study of identical twins. Study-level points and caveats: There was an excess of low generation probability in the out-of-frame alpha sequences that twins shared. The more abundant beta clonotypes in cord blood had fewer insertions, and memory repertoires did not show this.

The CDR3 is made up of 15 amino acids. V shed 2 bases and J shed 2 bases, with 12 bases lying between them. Germline loops: CDR1 SGHTA, CDR2 FQGTGA. In regard to this clonotype: The antigen is not known.

MiXCR was run by TCRdb on the 5' RACE reads, yielding one entry per CDR3 protein. The repertoire includes around 480,000 distinct CDR3 sequences, 14% of them detected once, and about 0.52% sits in the top ten. This sample also belongs to another study, concerning yellow fever vaccine responses in identical twins.

The rearrangement links TRBV7-3 to TRBJ2-5, with TRBD1 as a possible D gene (6 bases). The sequence derives from a woman under 30 in good health. Input material: CD4+ T cells sorted from blood. In DNA, the CDR3 is TGTGCCAGCAGCTTAGGGGCAGGGGTGCAAGAGACCCAGTACTTC. Translation: CASSLGAGVQETQYF.